The clone carrying this T cell receptor beta chain appeared many times. One junction end disagrees with the germline gene, perhaps due to a read error. Alongside a J-beta primer mix, a sample-barcoded 5' primer served in a second PCR lasting about 7 to 11 cycles. TCRdb re-derived calls from the 5' RACE reads in MiXCR, one entry per CDR3 protein. The sample lists 650,000 to 700,000 distinct CDR3 sequences, 32% occurring once. The data are from a study of blood T cells in healthy people across ages. This CDR3 comprises 15 residues. Germline V CDR1 and CDR2: SSHAT, FNYEAQ (reference sequence). The sequenced material came from blood. This chain uses TRBV7-7 with TRBJ2-5; either TRBD1 or TRBD2 may fit D (5 bases each). The receptor comes from a woman of 80 years or more in good health. Here the CDR3 reads CASSLGVGESETQYF. The CDR3 DNA is TGTGCTAGCAGCCTGGGGGTTGGAGAGTCCGAGACCCAGTACTTC.